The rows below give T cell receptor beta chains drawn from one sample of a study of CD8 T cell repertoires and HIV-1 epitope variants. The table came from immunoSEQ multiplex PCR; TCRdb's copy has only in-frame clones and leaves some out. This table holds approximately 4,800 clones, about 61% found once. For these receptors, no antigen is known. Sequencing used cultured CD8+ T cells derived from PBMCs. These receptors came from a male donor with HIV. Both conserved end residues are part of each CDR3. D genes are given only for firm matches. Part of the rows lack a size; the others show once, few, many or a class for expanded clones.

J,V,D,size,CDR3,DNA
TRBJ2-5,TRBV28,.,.,CASSPYRQDLRETQYF,TGTGCCAGCAGTCCTTACCGACAGGACTTGCGGGAGACCCAGTACTTC
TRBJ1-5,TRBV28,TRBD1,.,CASSLGTGNQPQHF,TGTGCCAGCAGTCTCGGGACAGGGAATCAGCCCCAGCATTTT
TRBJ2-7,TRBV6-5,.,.,CASSYMSSYEQYF,TGTGCCAGCAGTTACATGAGCTCCTACGAGCAGTACTTC
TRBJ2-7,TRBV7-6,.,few,CASSVQGRNEQYF,TGTGCCAGCAGTGTCCAGGGGAGGAACGAGCAGTACTTC
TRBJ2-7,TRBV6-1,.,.,CASSDILSYEQYF,TGTGCCAGCAGTGACATTCTCTCCTACGAGCAGTACTTC
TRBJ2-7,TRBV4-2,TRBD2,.,CASSQAGGQQYF,TGTGCCAGCAGCCAAGCGGGGGGACAGCAGTACTTC
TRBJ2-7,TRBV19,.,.,CASSIYWSGLGSYEQYF,TGTGCCAGTAGTATTTATTGGAGTGGCTTGGGCTCCTACGAGCAGTACTTC
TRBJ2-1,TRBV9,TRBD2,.,CASSVGAGGFNEQFF,TGTGCCAGCAGCGTAGGAGCGGGAGGGTTCAATGAGCAGTTCTTC
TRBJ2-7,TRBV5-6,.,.,CASSLGSSYEQYF,TGTGCCAGCAGCTTGGGCAGCTCCTACGAGCAGTACTTC
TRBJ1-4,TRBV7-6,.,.,CASSFSETNEKLFF,TGTGCCAGCAGCTTTAGTGAGACTAATGAAAAACTGTTTTTT
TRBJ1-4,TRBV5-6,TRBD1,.,CASSSTTGQLYEKLFF,TGTGCCAGCAGCAGTACTACGGGACAGCTTTATGAAAAACTGTTTTTT
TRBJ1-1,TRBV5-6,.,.,CASSLGGGRAFF,TGTGCCAGCAGCTTGGGTGGAGGTAGAGCTTTCTTT
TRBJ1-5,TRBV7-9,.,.,CASSLVRGYSNQPQHF,TGTGCAAGCAGCTTAGTACGGGGATATAGCAATCAGCCCCAGCATTTT
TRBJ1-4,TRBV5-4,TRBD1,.,CASSFSGQGLGEKLFF,TGTGCCAGCAGCTTTTCGGGACAGGGTTTAGGAGAAAAACTGTTTTTT
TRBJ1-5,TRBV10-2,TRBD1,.,CASRRGQGAEDNQPQHF,TGCGCCAGCAGGAGGGGACAGGGGGCCGAGGACAATCAGCCCCAGCATTTT
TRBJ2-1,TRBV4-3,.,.,CASSRIGDYNEQFF,TGCGCCAGCAGCCGTATAGGCGATTACAATGAGCAGTTCTTC
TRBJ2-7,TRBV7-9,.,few,CAIEGGYEQYF,TGTGCTATCGAGGGGGGTTACGAGCAGTACTTC
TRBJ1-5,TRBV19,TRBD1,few,CASSPRNLDRENQPQHF,TGTGCCAGTAGCCCACGAAACCTCGACAGGGAGAATCAGCCCCAGCATTTT
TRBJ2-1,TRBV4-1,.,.,CASSQEPRPTYNEQFF,TGCGCCAGCAGCCAAGAACCCCGGCCCACCTACAATGAGCAGTTCTTC
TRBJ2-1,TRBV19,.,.,CASSIGDYNEQFF,TGTGCCAGTAGTATCGGGGATTACAATGAGCAGTTCTTC
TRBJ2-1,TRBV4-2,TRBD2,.,CASSQEGGGINEQFF,TGTGCCAGCAGCCAAGAAGGCGGGGGGATAAATGAGCAGTTCTTC
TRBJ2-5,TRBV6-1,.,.,CASSESPGGWTQYF,TGTGCCAGCAGTGAATCCCCTGGAGGATGGACCCAGTACTTC
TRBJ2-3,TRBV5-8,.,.,CASSLAEISTDTQYF,TGTGCCAGCAGCTTGGCCGAAATTTCCACAGATACGCAGTATTTT